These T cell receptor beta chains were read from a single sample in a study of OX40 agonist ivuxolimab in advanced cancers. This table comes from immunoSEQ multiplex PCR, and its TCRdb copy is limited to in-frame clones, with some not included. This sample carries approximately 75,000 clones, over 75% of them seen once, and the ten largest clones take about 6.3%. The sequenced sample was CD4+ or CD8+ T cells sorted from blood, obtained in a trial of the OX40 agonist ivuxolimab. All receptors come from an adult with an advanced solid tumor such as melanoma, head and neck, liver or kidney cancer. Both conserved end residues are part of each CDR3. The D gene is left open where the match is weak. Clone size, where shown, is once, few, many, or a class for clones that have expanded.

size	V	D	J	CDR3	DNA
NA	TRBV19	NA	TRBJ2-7	CASSMAAKDGYEQYF	TGTGCCAGTAGTATGGCGGCAAAGGACGGCTACGAGCAGTACTTC
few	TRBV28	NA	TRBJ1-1	CASSPILMSRAGTEAFF	TGTGCCAGCAGCCCAATCCTTATGAGCAGGGCCGGCACTGAAGCTTTCTTT
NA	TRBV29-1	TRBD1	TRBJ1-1	CSVEAGGTEAFF	TGCAGCGTTGAAGCAGGGGGCACTGAAGCTTTCTTT
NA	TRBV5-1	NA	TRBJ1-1	CASSLDSVNTEAFF	TGCGCCAGCAGCTTGGATTCTGTGAACACTGAAGCTTTCTTT
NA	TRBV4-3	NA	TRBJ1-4	CASSQVWASNEKLFF	TGCGCCAGCAGCCAAGTGTGGGCGTCTAATGAAAAACTGTTTTTT
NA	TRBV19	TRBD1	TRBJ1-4	CASRQTGEPSLFF	TGTGCCAGTAGACAGACAGGGGAGCCCTCACTGTTTTTT
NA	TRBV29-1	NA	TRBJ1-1	CSVAGGVNTEAFF	TGCAGCGTTGCGGGCGGGGTGAACACTGAAGCTTTCTTT
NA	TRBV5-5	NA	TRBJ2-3	CASSLGPATGSDTQYF	TGTGCCAGCAGCCTCGGGCCTGCTACTGGCTCAGATACGCAGTATTTT
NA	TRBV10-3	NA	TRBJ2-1	CAISTLGTTSSYNEQFF	TGTGCCATCAGTACACTAGGGACAACAAGCTCCTACAATGAGCAGTTCTTC
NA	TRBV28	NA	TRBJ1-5	CASSLGMSGENQPQHF	TGTGCCAGCAGTTTGGGTATGTCGGGGGAGAATCAGCCCCAGCATTTT
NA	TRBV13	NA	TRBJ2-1	CASSLARGYNEQFF	TGTGCCAGCAGCTTAGCTAGGGGATACAATGAGCAGTTCTTC
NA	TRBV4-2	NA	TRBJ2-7	CASSSIGRTYEQYF	TGTGCCAGCAGCTCTATCGGACGGACCTACGAGCAGTACTTC
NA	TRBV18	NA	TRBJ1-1	CASSPGVSTEAFF	TGTGCCAGCTCACCAGGGGTAAGCACTGAAGCTTTCTTT
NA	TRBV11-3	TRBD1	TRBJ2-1	CASSSGQGAYEQFF	TGTGCCAGCAGCTCGGGACAGGGGGCGTACGAGCAGTTCTTC
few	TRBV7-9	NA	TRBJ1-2	CASSLAAGQAGYGYTF	TGTGCCAGCAGCTTAGCAGCAGGGCAGGCCGGCTATGGCTACACCTTC
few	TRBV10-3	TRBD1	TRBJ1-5	CAISPGQPYQPQHF	TGTGCCATCAGTCCGGGACAGCCTTATCAGCCCCAGCATTTT
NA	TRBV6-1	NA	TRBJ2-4	CASSEGGSAKNIQYF	TGTGCCAGCAGTGAAGGCGGATCAGCCAAAAACATTCAGTACTTC
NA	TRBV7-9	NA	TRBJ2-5	CASSLTGFQETQYF	TGTGCCAGCAGCTTAACAGGCTTCCAAGAGACCCAGTACTTC
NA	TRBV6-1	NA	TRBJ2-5	CASRTSRDFGETQYF	TGTGCCAGCCGCACCTCTCGGGACTTTGGGGAGACCCAGTACTTC
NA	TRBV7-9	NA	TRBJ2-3	CASSLMQGRGTQYF	TGTGCCAGCAGCTTAATGCAGGGCCGAGGGACGCAGTATTTT
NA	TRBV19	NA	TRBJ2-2	CASSFRGPNTGELFF	TGTGCCAGTAGTTTCAGGGGTCCGAACACCGGGGAGCTGTTTTTT
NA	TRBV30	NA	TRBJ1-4	CAWNRAINEKLFF	TGTGCCTGGAACCGGGCCATTAATGAAAAACTGTTTTTT
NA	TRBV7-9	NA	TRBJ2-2	CASSLDRGELFF	TGTGCCAGCAGCTTAGACCGCGGGGAGCTGTTTTTT
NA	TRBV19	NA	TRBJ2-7	CASSLTGPYEQYF	TGTGCCAGTTCTCTCACAGGGCCCTACGAGCAGTACTTC
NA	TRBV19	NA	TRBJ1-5	CASSIGERDFLSNQPQHF	TGTGCCAGTAGTATCGGAGAGCGGGATTTTCTAAGCAATCAGCCCCAGCATTTT
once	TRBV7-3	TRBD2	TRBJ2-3	CASSRAGGPADTQYF	TGTGCCAGCAGCCGAGCGGGGGGGCCGGCAGATACGCAGTATTTT
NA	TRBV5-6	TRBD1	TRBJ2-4	CASSRPGQGDKNIQYF	TGTGCCAGCAGTCGGCCGGGACAGGGGGACAAAAACATTCAGTACTTC
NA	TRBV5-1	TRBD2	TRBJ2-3	CASSWGGAADTQYF	TGCGCCAGCAGCTGGGGAGGGGCCGCAGATACGCAGTATTTT
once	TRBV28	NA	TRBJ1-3	CASSLGGLGNTIYF	TGTGCCAGCAGTTTAGGGGGGCTCGGAAACACCATATATTTT
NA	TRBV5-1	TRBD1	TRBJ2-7	CASRTGGSSYEQYF	TGCGCCAGCAGAACAGGGGGCAGCTCCTACGAGCAGTACTTC
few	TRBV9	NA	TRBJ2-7	CASSLGSGSYEQYF	TGTGCCAGCAGCCTCGGTAGCGGCTCCTACGAGCAGTACTTC
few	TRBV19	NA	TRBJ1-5	CASRRSGNSNQPQHF	TGTGCCAGTAGAAGGTCTGGAAATAGCAATCAGCCCCAGCATTTT
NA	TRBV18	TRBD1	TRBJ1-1	CASSPSQGANTEAFF	TGTGCCAGCTCACCATCCCAGGGGGCGAACACTGAAGCTTTCTTT
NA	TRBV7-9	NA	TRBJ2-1	CASSLPLGDNEQFF	TGTGCCAGCAGCTTACCCCTCGGAGACAATGAGCAGTTCTTC
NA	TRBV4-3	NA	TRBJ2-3	CASSQEGPFGTDTQYF	TGCGCCAGCAGCCAAGAAGGACCGTTCGGCACAGATACGCAGTATTTT
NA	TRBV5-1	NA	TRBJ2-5	CASSPSTDLGTQYF	TGCGCCAGCAGTCCTTCCACGGATCTGGGGACCCAGTACTTC
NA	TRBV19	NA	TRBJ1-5	CASSMGGLQPQHF	TGTGCCAGTAGTATGGGGGGATTACAGCCCCAGCATTTT
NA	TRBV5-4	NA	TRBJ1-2	CASSLAGNYGYTF	TGTGCCAGCAGCTTGGCCGGAAACTATGGCTACACCTTC
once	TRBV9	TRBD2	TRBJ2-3	CASSVSRTSGDTDTQYF	TGTGCCAGCAGCGTATCACGGACTAGCGGAGACACAGATACGCAGTATTTT
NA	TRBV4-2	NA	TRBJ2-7	CASSLSLTLRGQYF	TGTGCCAGCAGCCTGAGCCTGACCCTACGAGGGCAGTACTTC
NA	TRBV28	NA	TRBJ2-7	CASSRPERIEQYF	TGTGCCAGCAGTCGACCGGAGAGGATAGAGCAGTACTTC
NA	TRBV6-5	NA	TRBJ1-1	CASVGPTEAFF	TGTGCCAGCGTCGGGCCCACTGAAGCTTTCTTT
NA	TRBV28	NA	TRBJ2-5	CASSLTRAQETQYF	TGTGCCAGCAGTTTAACTAGGGCTCAAGAGACCCAGTACTTC
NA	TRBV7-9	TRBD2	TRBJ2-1	CASSSTSGSSLGEQFF	TGTGCCAGCAGCTCAACTAGCGGGAGTTCGCTTGGGGAGCAGTTCTTC
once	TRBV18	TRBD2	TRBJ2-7	CASSSGLAVDYEQYF	TGTGCCAGCTCGTCAGGACTAGCGGTTGACTACGAGCAGTACTTC
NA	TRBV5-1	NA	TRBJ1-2	CASSLEPGPNYGYTF	TGCGCCAGCAGCTTGGAGCCAGGGCCTAACTATGGCTACACCTTC
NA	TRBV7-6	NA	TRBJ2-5	CASSLELLKETQYF	TGTGCCAGCAGCTTAGAGCTCTTGAAAGAGACCCAGTACTTC
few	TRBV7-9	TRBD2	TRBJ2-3	CASSFRLAGAQYF	TGTGCCAGCAGCTTCCGACTAGCGGGCGCGCAGTATTTT
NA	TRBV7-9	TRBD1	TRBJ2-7	CASSIRQGVSYEQYF	TGTGCCAGCAGCATACGACAGGGGGTGTCCTACGAGCAGTACTTC
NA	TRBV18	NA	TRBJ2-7	CASSQSGGPLSYEQYF	TGTGCCAGCTCACAATCCGGAGGTCCTCTCTCCTACGAGCAGTACTTC
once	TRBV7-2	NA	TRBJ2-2	CASSTGVGELFF	TGTGCCAGCAGCACAGGCGTCGGGGAGCTGTTTTTT
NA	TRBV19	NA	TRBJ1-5	CASNFRIPRKGAESNQPQHF	TGTGCCAGTAACTTCCGAATCCCCCGAAAAGGGGCGGAGAGCAATCAGCCCCAGCATTTT
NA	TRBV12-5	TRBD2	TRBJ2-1	CASGSRLAGPYNEQFF	TGTGCTAGTGGCTCTCGACTAGCGGGGCCTTACAATGAGCAGTTCTTC
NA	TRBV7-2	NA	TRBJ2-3	CASSTRSDTQYF	TGTGCCAGCAGCACTCGTTCAGATACGCAGTATTTT
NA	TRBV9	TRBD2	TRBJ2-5	CASSVSPLAGGQETQYF	TGTGCCAGCAGCGTAAGCCCTCTAGCGGGAGGCCAAGAGACCCAGTACTTC
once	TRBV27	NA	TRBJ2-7	CASSLSRGAYEQYF	TGTGCCAGCAGTTTATCTAGGGGGGCCTACGAGCAGTACTTC
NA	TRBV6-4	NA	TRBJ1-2	CASSDSGAGYTF	TGTGCCAGCAGTGACTCGGGTGCCGGCTACACCTTC
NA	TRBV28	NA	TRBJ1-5	CASSFLGGNQPQHF	TGTGCCAGCAGTTTTCTGGGAGGCAATCAGCCCCAGCATTTT
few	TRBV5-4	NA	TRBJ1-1	CASSQQMVGSLRAEAFF	TGTGCCAGCAGCCAGCAAATGGTAGGGTCCCTTAGGGCTGAAGCTTTCTTT
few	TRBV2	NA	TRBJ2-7	CASSADRVEQYF	TGTGCCAGCAGTGCTGATAGGGTCGAGCAGTACTTC